This entry is about one T cell receptor (beta chain). Its specificity is not known. The data were taken from a study of cytomegalovirus exposure and HLA in healthy donors. Study information: The Caucasian-associated ancestry cluster held more than 80% of a few hundred genotyped donors. Study-level results: About 180 TCR beta chains were listed as cytomegalovirus-associated. The authors confirmed in vitro that a few CMV-associated chains were specific for CMV antigens. Reports credit the classifier with highly specific, highly sensitive diagnosis of cytomegalovirus status.

The PCR made use of 60 Vbeta and 13 Jbeta primers. Data came from immunoSEQ multiplex PCR; TCRdb stores just in-frame clones and leaves some out. The table has roughly 190,000 clones, roughly 74% seen once. With 2 bases removed from V and 6 bases from J, the gap between germline ends came to 14 bases. The germline V gene has CDR1 MNHEY and CDR2 SMNVEV (reference sequence). This CDR3 is built from 15 residues. The material sequenced was PBMCs. The origin of this receptor is a female donor in good health and CMV-seronegative. The chain uses TRBV27 and TRBJ2-1; D call uncertain. The CDR3 DNA reads TGTGCCAGCAGTTTAGTGCGGCTAGTCGGCAATGAGCAGTTCTTC. Its protein is CASSLVRLVGNEQFF.